The rows below give T cell receptor beta chains drawn from one sample of a study of cytomegalovirus exposure and HLA in healthy donors. Profiled with immunoSEQ multiplex PCR; TCRdb holds only in-frame clones, not every one. The sample yields over 150,000 clones, roughly 81% seen once. The sequencing input was PBMCs. The receptors derive from a girl aged 10 to 17 in good health and CMV-seropositive. The CDR3 runs from the conserved cysteine through the conserved F or W. D genes are given only for firm matches. Size is omitted from some rows. Given values are once, few, many or a class for expanded clones.

v_call: TRBV30
cdr3_length: 11
j_call: TRBJ1-1
d_call: -
clone_size: once
cdr3_nt: TGTGCCTGGGTGGGGCCCACTGAAGCTTTCTTT
cdr3_aa: CAWVGPTEAFF

v_call: TRBV19
cdr3_length: 13
j_call: TRBJ2-5
d_call: TRBD2
clone_size: -
cdr3_nt: TGTGCCAGTAAAACTAGCGGTATAGAGACCCAGTACTTC
cdr3_aa: CASKTSGIETQYF

v_call: TRBV5-6
cdr3_length: 14
j_call: TRBJ2-7
d_call: -
clone_size: -
cdr3_nt: TGTGCCAGCAGGAAGACAAGTCAGTCCTACGAGCAGTACTTC
cdr3_aa: CASRKTSQSYEQYF

v_call: TRBV10-3
cdr3_length: 13
j_call: TRBJ2-1
d_call: TRBD2
clone_size: -
cdr3_nt: TGTGCCACAGGGACTACGCCCGGGTATGAGCAGTTCTTC
cdr3_aa: CATGTTPGYEQFF

v_call: TRBV7-9
cdr3_length: 15
j_call: TRBJ1-1
d_call: -
clone_size: -
cdr3_nt: TGTGCCAGCAGCTTAAGGCAGGGGTTGAACACTGAAGCTTTCTTT
cdr3_aa: CASSLRQGLNTEAFF

v_call: TRBV5-6
cdr3_length: 13
j_call: TRBJ2-5
d_call: -
clone_size: -
cdr3_nt: TGTGCCAGCAGCTACGGCGGGGGCGGGGCCCAGTACTTC
cdr3_aa: CASSYGGGGAQYF

v_call: TRBV7-3
cdr3_length: 14
j_call: TRBJ2-1
d_call: TRBD2
clone_size: -
cdr3_nt: TGTGCCAGCAGCTCTAGCGGGGCCTACAATGAGCAGTTCTTC
cdr3_aa: CASSSSGAYNEQFF

v_call: TRBV4-2
cdr3_length: 16
j_call: TRBJ2-1
d_call: -
clone_size: -
cdr3_nt: TGTGCCAGCAGCCAGTCGGGACCCCGGGGGTTCAATGAGCAGTTCTTC
cdr3_aa: CASSQSGPRGFNEQFF

v_call: TRBV4-2
cdr3_length: 15
j_call: TRBJ1-1
d_call: -
clone_size: -
cdr3_nt: TGTGCCAGCAGCCAAGAGGGGGGGGCAAACACTGAAGCTTTCTTT
cdr3_aa: CASSQEGGANTEAFF

v_call: TRBV9
cdr3_length: 16
j_call: TRBJ1-6
d_call: -
clone_size: -
cdr3_nt: TGTGCCAGCAGCGTTACAGAGAGCTCCTATAATTCACCCCTCCACTTT
cdr3_aa: CASSVTESSYNSPLHF

v_call: TRBV19
cdr3_length: 14
j_call: TRBJ1-5
d_call: -
clone_size: -
cdr3_nt: TGTGCCTCAAAACCGTCAGGGGCAGGTCAGCCCCAGCATTTT
cdr3_aa: CASKPSGAGQPQHF

v_call: TRBV7-3
cdr3_length: 16
j_call: TRBJ2-1
d_call: TRBD2
clone_size: few
cdr3_nt: TGTGCCAGCAGCCCACTAGCGGGGAGCTCCTACAATGAGCAGTTCTTC
cdr3_aa: CASSPLAGSSYNEQFF

v_call: TRBV2
cdr3_length: 12
j_call: TRBJ1-1
d_call: TRBD1
clone_size: -
cdr3_nt: TGTGCCAGCAGGGGGAGACAGGGGGAAGCTTTCTTT
cdr3_aa: CASRGRQGEAFF

v_call: TRBV19
cdr3_length: 16
j_call: TRBJ1-1
d_call: -
clone_size: -
cdr3_nt: TGTGCCAGTAGTATGGGCGTCAGGGGAAGGGACACTGAAGCTTTCTTT
cdr3_aa: CASSMGVRGRDTEAFF